Included here is one TCR beta chain sequence, with context. PCR or immunohistochemistry showed mismatch repair deficiency in every enrolled patient. Three pembrolizumab responders had their TCRs sequenced. This record belongs to a study of PD-1 blockade in mismatch repair-deficient tumors. About the study: Patients had about 13 mismatch repair-deficient cancer types and were previously treated and progressing.

In germline, CDR1 is SEHNR, CDR2 FQNEAQ (reference sequence). The ends were cut back, 4 bases at V and 3 bases at J, with 10 bases in the middle. This CDR3 spans 13 amino acids. Clones were sequenced by immunoSEQ multiplex PCR, and TCRdb holds only the in-frame ones, with some missing. The sample contains roughly 120,000 clones, 88% of which appear only once. The sequence was obtained from an adult with mismatch repair-deficient cancer. This chain connects TRBV7-9 to TRBJ2-7; D remains unclear. The sample was peripheral blood, taken 70 to 72 weeks after starting pembrolizumab. CDR3 DNA sequence: TGTGCCAGCAGCTCTGCGGTCGTCTACGAGCAGTACTTC. Translated: CASSSAVVYEQYF. The whole variable domain, remainder taken from reference TRBV7-9 and TRBJ2-7, is DTGVSQNPRHKITKRGQNVTFRCDPISEHNRLYWYRQTLGQGPEFLTYFQNEAQLEKSRLLSDRFSAERPKGSFSTLEIQRTEQGDSAMYLCASSSAVVYEQYFGPGTRLTVT.